The 21 T cell receptor beta chains listed next were all sequenced from one sample in a study of T cells in Graves' hyperthyroidism and ophthalmopathy. What was amplified from RNA transcripts were TCR beta CDR3 regions. TCR CDR3 regions were first amplified by RT-PCR with HTBI primers. TCRdb reprocessed the multiplex PCR reads with MiXCR, giving one entry per CDR3 protein. Seen here are fewer than 450,000 distinct CDR3 sequences, about 18% observed once, and the top ten hold 34%. Sequenced: blood. These receptors originate from a woman in her twenties or thirties with Graves' hyperthyroidism that later progressed to Graves' ophthalmopathy.

The chain couples TRBV20-1 to TRBJ2-7, with D uncertain. Germline CDR1 DFQATT, CDR2 SNEGSKA (reference sequence). The length of the CDR3 is 15 residues. Deletions cut 4 bases from V and 3 bases from J, with 19 bases between. The CDR3 nucleotides are TGCAGTGCTACTCTTGGGGTTAAAAGATTCTACGAGCAGTACTTC. As protein: CSATLGVKRFYEQYF.

V is TRBV11-2 and J is TRBJ2-1; D may correspond to TRBD1 or TRBD2 (5 bases each). Germline CDR1 SGHAT, CDR2 FQNNGV. V was clipped by 0 bases and J by 1 base, with 10 bases between them. This CDR3 region has 16 residues. CDR3 sequence reads: CASSLDRWGSYNEQFF. CDR3 coding DNA: TGTGCCAGCAGCTTAGATCGATGGGGGTCCTACAATGAGCAGTTCTTC.

This clonotype was seen repeatedly, ten times or more. The chain uses TRBV7-9 and TRBJ2-2; 9 positions match TRBD2. Germline-derived CDR1 and CDR2 are SEHNR and FQNEAQ (reference sequence). The ends lost 2 bases at V and 7 bases at J; junction bases unmatched: 11. The CDR3 is 17 residues long. The CDR3 region is CASSLLPGTSWVGELFF. The CDR3 DNA reads TGTGCCAGCAGCTTACTCCCCGGGACTAGCTGGGTCGGGGAGCTGTTTTTT. The complete variable domain, with remaining parts taken from reference TRBV7-9 and TRBJ2-2, reads DTGVSQNPRHKITKRGQNVTFRCDPISEHNRLYWYRQTLGQGPEFLTYFQNEAQLEKSRLLSDRFSAERPKGSFSTLEIQRTEQGDSAMYLCASSLLPGTSWVGELFFGEGSRLTVL.

In this sample, this clonotype turned up many times. The chain uses TRBV19 and TRBJ1-1, with D maybe TRBD1 (6 bases). This CDR3 comprises 13 residues. The germline V gene has CDR1 LNHDA and CDR2 SQIVND (reference sequence). With 6 bases removed from V and 4 bases from J, the gap between germline ends came to 12 bases. DNA of the CDR3: TGTGCCAGTAGCGCAGGGGAGATCACTGAAGCTTTCTTT. Protein sequence: CASSAGEITEAFF.

The sample holds many counts of this clonotype. The J gene is TRBJ2-7, the V gene TRBV3-1; D tentatively fits TRBD1 or TRBD2 (5 bases each). Trimming shortened V by 1 base and J by 3 bases, and 10 bases separated the two germline ends. The CDR3 has 14 residues. Germline values: CDR1 LGHDT, CDR2 YNNKEL (reference sequence). CDR3 sequence reads: CASSQGAGSYEQYF. In DNA, the CDR3 is TGTGCCAGCAGCCAAGGGGCAGGGAGCTACGAGCAGTACTTC.

The V call is TRBV28, the J call TRBJ2-2, with D maybe TRBD2 (5 bases). The CDR3 is made up of 13 amino acids. V lost 6 bases and J lost 7, with 12 bases in between. Germline lookup yields CDR1 MDHEN and CDR2 SYDVKM. The CDR3 nucleotides are TGTGCCAGCAGGAAGGAGGTACACGGGGAGCTGTTTTTT. Protein: CASRKEVHGELFF.

This clonotype was recorded many times. This chain's CDR3 is CASSPPGAGGFETQYF. CDR3 DNA: TGTGCCAGCAGCCCGCCCGGGGCGGGGGGGTTCGAGACCCAGTACTTC. The chain combines TRBV27 with TRBJ2-5; TRBD2 matches 9 bases. Trimming at V came to 6 bases and at J to 5 bases, leaving 13 bases not matched to a gene. CDR3 length equals 16 residues. Germline V lookup: CDR1 MNHEY, CDR2 SMNVEV (reference sequence).

This clonotype was observed at least ten times. The chain couples TRBV6-1 to TRBJ2-5, with a possible D match to TRBD2 (6 bases). With 6 bases removed from V and 2 bases from J, the gap between germline ends came to 10 bases. The germline V gene encodes CDR1 MNHNS and CDR2 SASEGT. This CDR3 is built from 13 residues. The CDR3 region is CASRGSGQETQYF. DNA of the CDR3: TGTGCCAGCAGGGGTAGCGGTCAAGAGACCCAGTACTTC.

The chain employs TRBV2 and TRBJ2-3; 7 bases align to TRBD2. CDR1 SNHLY and CDR2 FYNNEI come from the germline V gene. The ends lost 10 bases at V and 1 base at J; junction bases unmatched: 5. This CDR3 contains 13 residues. CDR3 in DNA: TGTGCCACCGGGGGGAGCCGCACAGATACGCAGTATTTT. It yields the protein CATGGSRTDTQYF.

This chain uses TRBV3-1 with TRBJ1-5; D is unclear. Germline CDR1 reads LGHDT; CDR2 reads YNNKEL (reference sequence). V was trimmed by 5 bases and J by 2 bases, leaving 16 bases between them. The length of the CDR3 is 16 residues. The chain's CDR3 is CASSVKGGYGNQPQHF. The CDR3 nucleotides are TGTGCCAGCAGCGTCAAGGGTGGGTACGGCAATCAGCCCCAGCATTTT.

This clonotype was found many times. This rearrangement joins TRBV11-2 to TRBJ2-5; D unclear. CDR3 length equals 15 residues. CDR1 SGHAT and CDR2 FQNNGV come from the germline V gene. V lost 6 bases, J lost 5 bases, and 19 bases lay in between. For the CDR3, the DNA is TGTGCCAGCAGTATCAGTGGGTCGCGTCTGGAGACCCAGTACTTC. It encodes CASSISGSRLETQYF.

The sample holds a few counts of this clonotype. The chain employs TRBV5-1 and TRBJ2-7; 8 bases map to TRBD2. This CDR3 spans 14 amino acids. CDR1 and CDR2 (germline): SGHRS, YFSETQ. The V segment lost 2 bases and the J segment 6 bases; nucleotides outside the gene matches: 7. CDR3 in amino acids: CASSLSGSSSEQYF. As DNA, the CDR3 is TGCGCCAGCAGCTTAAGCGGGAGTTCTTCCGAGCAGTACTTC.

This clonotype showed up many times. The rearrangement uses TRBV11-2 and TRBJ2-5; a weak D match, TRBD2 (6 bases). This CDR3 spans 15 amino acids. V lost 5 bases and J 4 bases, leaving 17 bases between the germline ends. Germline values: CDR1 SGHAT, CDR2 FQNNGV. DNA of the CDR3: TGTGCCAGCAGCGCTGGCGGAGGGCCCTTAGAGACCCAGTACTTC. Protein product: CASSAGGGPLETQYF.

This clonotype was counted only a few times. The rearrangement links TRBV5-1 to TRBJ2-5, with unresolved D. The germline V and J ends were trimmed by 4 bases and 5 bases, with 18 bases remaining between them. This CDR3 is 15 amino acids long. The germline V gene has CDR1 SGHRS and CDR2 YFSETQ. In DNA form, the CDR3 reads TGCGCCAGCAGCGCCAACGTGAGATTTGGGGAGACCCAGTACTTC. Translation gives CASSANVRFGETQYF.

This clonotype showed up many times. The chain has TRBV2 and TRBJ2-3, with 7 bases that match TRBD1. Germline V gene data show CDR1 as SNHLY and CDR2 as FYNNEI. This CDR3 contains 14 residues. The junction had 10 bases not matched to a gene; V was cut back by 9 bases and J by 4 bases. CDR3 nucleotides: TGTGCCAGGGCCGCGACAGGGAATGCAGATACGCAGTATTTT. This codes for CARAATGNADTQYF.

The gene calls are TRBV7-3 and TRBJ2-7; 11 nucleotides match TRBD1. The CDR3 extends over 14 amino acids. Germline loops: CDR1 SGHTA, CDR2 FQGTGA. V was clipped by 7 bases and J by 2 bases; unmatched bases: 4. CDR3 amino acids: CASTWGQGAYEQYF. CDR3 sequence (DNA): TGTGCCAGCACCTGGGGACAGGGGGCCTACGAGCAGTACTTC.

This clonotype was seen more than once but under ten times. The rearrangement joins TRBV5-6 to TRBJ2-4; D gene uncertain. Trimming removed 2 bases from V and 1 base from J, with 13 bases in between. Germline values: CDR1 SGHDT, CDR2 YYEEEE. The CDR3 covers 16 residues. As DNA, the CDR3 is TGTGCCAGCAGCTTAAGGTGGAGCGAGGCCAAAAACATTCAGTACTTC. Encoded protein: CASSLRWSEAKNIQYF.

In this sample, this clonotype turned up many times. This chain links TRBV28 with TRBJ1-1; D remains unclear. Trimming shortened V by 7 bases and J by 6 bases, and 18 bases separated the two germline ends. This CDR3 is built from 14 residues. Germline V CDR1 and CDR2: MDHEN, SYDVKM. CDR3 protein: CASNFRGAVPEAFF. CDR3 nucleotide sequence: TGTGCCAGCAACTTCCGCGGAGCCGTCCCTGAAGCTTTCTTT.

This clonotype was counted at least ten times. The chain employs TRBV29-1 and TRBJ2-1; D not resolved. CDR1 and CDR2 (germline): SQVTM, ANQGSEA. CDR3 length: 13 amino acids. Trimming took off 3 bases at V and 0 bases at J, with 6 bases between the two ends. CDR3 sequence reads: CSVDLSSYNEQFF. CDR3 nucleotide sequence: TGCAGCGTTGACCTCAGCTCCTACAATGAGCAGTTCTTC.

This clonotype has only a few counts. This chain links TRBV29-1 with TRBJ2-5; tentatively, D is TRBD2 (5 bases). The V gene lost 4 bases and the J gene lost 1 base, with 16 bases spanning the gap. Germline lookup yields CDR1 SQVTM and CDR2 ANQGSEA. The CDR3 totals 15 residues. For the CDR3, the DNA is TGCAGCGTTGGGTCCGGGGATTGGCGCCAAGAGACCCAGTACTTC. This sequence encodes CSVGSGDWRQETQYF. The entire variable domain, with the rest obtained from reference TRBV29-1 and TRBJ2-5, is as follows: SAVISQKPSRDICQRGTSLTIQCQVDSQVTMMFWYRQQPGQSLTLIATANQGSEATYESGFVIDKFPISRPNLTFSTLTVSNMSPEDSSIYLCSVGSGDWRQETQYFGPGTRLLVL.

This clonotype has a count of ten or more. CDR3 sequence: CASVIRGVGNTIYF. The CDR3 coding sequence is TGTGCCAGCGTCATTCGAGGGGTAGGAAACACCATATATTTT. The chain combines TRBV2 with TRBJ1-3; D perhaps matches TRBD1 (5 bases). This CDR3 is 14 amino acids long. Per germline, CDR1 SNHLY and CDR2 FYNNEI. V was cut by 8 bases and J by 4 bases, with 15 bases left in between.